This record looks at one T cell receptor (beta chain) sequence and its context. Its antigen is not identified. The germline CDR1 and CDR2 sequences are SGHNT and YENEEA. This CDR3 contains 17 residues. Between the trimmed V and J ends, which lost 5 bases and 0 bases, there was a span of 17 bases. TCRdb recomputed calls from the reads with MiXCR, one row per CDR3 protein. This table holds more than 150,000 distinct CDR3 sequences, roughly 19% found once. The data are from a study of T cell repertoires in cytomegalovirus infection. Across the study: It was the public TCR beta signatures that indicated both CMV infection and matching HLA type. Study-wide results and caveats: What dominated the ex vivo response were HLA-C-restricted CMV-specific TCR beta clonotypes. Summed frequency of public TCR beta families distinguished CMV carriers with the relevant HLA.

Specimen: PBMCs. This clonotype was obtained from a human donor in good health (CMV status not recorded). Some clones in this sample may be carry-over from other donors' samples. This chain links TRBV11-3 with TRBJ1-5; maybe TRBD1 (6 bases). The CDR3 DNA reads as TGTGCCAGCAGCCATACCTCCGGGACATATAGCAATCAGCCCCAGCATTTT. It codes for CASSHTSGTYSNQPQHF.